Listed below are T cell receptor beta chains from one sample, sequenced in a study of T cell changes during pregnancy in multiple sclerosis. Sequenced by immunoSEQ multiplex PCR; TCRdb stores in-frame clones only, minus some. Here the sample spans 89,000 or so clones, approximately 91% being singletons. The source material was PBMCs, sampled in the first trimester of pregnancy. These receptors were obtained from a female donor in good health, serving as a control in a pregnancy study. Some clones in this sample may be carry-over from other donors' samples. Each CDR3 is given with its conserved first and last residue. Each record gives: J gene, clone size, V gene, D gene, CDR3 length, CDR3 DNA, CDR3 protein. D genes are given only for firm matches. The size entry is marked missing in some rows and otherwise reads once, few, many or a size class.

>TRBJ2-7|.|TRBV5-1|.|14
TGCGCCAGCAGCCGGGACTCCAGCTCCTACGAGCAGTACTTC
CASSRDSSSYEQYF
>TRBJ2-2|many|TRBV19|.|15
TGTGCCAGTAGCTTCTCCGGGGAGAACACCGGGGAGCTGTTTTTT
CASSFSGENTGELFF
>TRBJ1-2|.|TRBV28|TRBD1|14
TGTGCCAGCCTCGACAGGGGGAAAAACTATGGCTACACCTTC
CASLDRGKNYGYTF
>TRBJ2-1|.|TRBV5-1|.|13
TGCGCCAGCAGTCGGGAGCCCTACAATGAGCAGTTCTTC
CASSREPYNEQFF
>TRBJ2-1|.|TRBV7-2|.|14
TGTGCCAGCAGCTCTGAAACGGGAGTATATGAGCAGTTCTTC
CASSSETGVYEQFF
>TRBJ2-5|.|TRBV7-2|.|13
TGTGCCAGCAGCTTAGGTCAGGCGGGGACCCAGTACTTC
CASSLGQAGTQYF
>TRBJ2-1|once|TRBV6-6|.|13
TGTGCCAGCCGTTCTAGGGGTACTAATGAGCAGTTCTTC
CASRSRGTNEQFF
>TRBJ2-3|.|TRBV6-1|.|13
TGTGCCACCCTCCCCCCATTCAGGTATACGCAGTATTTT
CATLPPFRYTQYF
>TRBJ2-2|.|TRBV4-2|.|15
TGTGCCAGCAGCCAAGTGGAGAGTAGTACCGGGGAGCTGTTTTTT
CASSQVESSTGELFF
>TRBJ2-1|.|TRBV7-9|TRBD2|16
TGTGCCAGCAGCTCAACTAGCGGAGGGGGGTACAATGAGCAGTTCTTC
CASSSTSGGGYNEQFF
>TRBJ1-5|few|TRBV18|.|14
TGTGCCAGCTCTTCCCAGGCCACTAATCAGCCCCAGCATTTT
CASSSQATNQPQHF